This T cell receptor (beta chain) was documented in a study of blood T cell repertoires in COVID-19. Across the whole study: Samples taken during acute and convalescent COVID-19 were collected in the United States, Italy and Spain.

The length of the CDR3 is 17 residues. V lost 5 bases to trimming and J lost 1 base; unmatched junction nucleotides: 7. Per the germline V gene, CDR1 is SGHAT and CDR2 is FQNNGV. The table came from immunoSEQ multiplex PCR; TCRdb's copy has only in-frame clones and leaves some out. The profile shows about 35,000 clones, about 92% of them singletons. Material: peripheral blood. The clonotype comes from an elderly man with acute or convalescent COVID-19. The gene calls are TRBV11-2 and TRBJ2-3, with 12 bases matching TRBD2. The CDR3 loop reads CASSDLWTSGGTDTQYF. The CDR3 region has the DNA TGTGCCAGCAGCGATCTTTGGACTAGCGGGGGCACAGATACGCAGTATTTT.